Below, one T cell receptor (beta chain) is given with its context. Its antigen is undetermined. The germline gives CDR1 KGHSH, CDR2 LQKENI. The CDR3 covers 19 residues. Germline trimming cut 0 bases from V and 0 bases from J; bases unmatched to any gene: 9. The record originates from a study of persistence of HIV-infected CD4 T cells. Regarding the study as a whole: TCR oligoclonality correlated with proviral oligoclonality in the same sorted populations.

This was the immunoSEQ version 4 assay in survey mode. Genomic DNA was diluted to 10 ng/uL, up to roughly 1 ug per sample. Sequencing was performed with immunoSEQ multiplex PCR; in TCRdb, only in-frame clones are kept and a portion is missing. The repertoire holds 20,000 to 25,000 clones, with approximately 79% as singletons. Cells were stimulated with overlapping HIV-1 Gag 15-mer peptides. Sorting of responding CD4+ T cells relied on upregulated CD40 ligand together with CD69. The chain is built from TRBV18 and TRBJ2-1; 9 positions agree with TRBD2. The clonotype was recovered from an adult man with HIV who was CMV-seropositive. The sample here was CD4+ T cells sorted from PBMCs after 18-hour stimulation, taken from a patient who received antiretroviral therapy. CDR3 in amino acids: CASSPPKIAGASSYNEQFF. The CDR3 coding sequence is TGTGCCAGCTCACCACCGAAGATAGCGGGGGCGAGCTCCTACAATGAGCAGTTCTTC.